This TCR beta chain appears in the sequencing data of a study of immune heterogeneity within non-small cell lung tumors. For the study at large: The composition of the tumors was several squamous cell carcinomas, 9 to 11 non-squamous carcinomas and 1 not otherwise specified.

There are 15 residues in the CDR3. Germline loops: CDR1 SGDLS, CDR2 YYNGEE. Losses at the gene ends were 3 bases for V and 4 bases for J; bases not matched to a gene: 10. Bulk tumor genomic DNA constituted the template, at roughly 660 ng per sample. Surgical sampling yielded several biopsies per primary tumor (spaced far apart). Newly diagnosed with untreated non-small cell lung cancer, the patients underwent curative surgery. This clonotype was seen repeatedly, ten times or more. Multiplex PCR was performed with 32 V and 13 J primers, and it amplified TCR beta CDR3. Using its own MiXCR run on the multiplex PCR reads, TCRdb lists one record per CDR3 protein. The sample has about 21,000 distinct CDR3 sequences; about 30% are singletons.

The genes are TRBV9 and TRBJ2-7, with 7 bases aligning to TRBD1. This receptor was obtained from a man aged 35-49 years with non-small cell lung cancer. Specimen: lung tumor tissue. The chain's CDR3 is CASSETGTALYEQYF. The CDR3 DNA follows: TGTGCCAGCAGCGAAACCGGGACAGCACTATACGAGCAGTACTTC.